This TCR beta chain comes out of a study of regulatory T cells in long-lasting Graves disease (dated by TCRdb to the early 2020s). In the study overall: Persistent Graves' disease was defined as persistently positive TSH receptor autoantibodies together with antithyroid drug treatment for over 5 years. This study used TCR sequencing and RNA sequencing of peripheral blood to compare persistent Graves' disease patients against newly diagnosed Graves' disease patients. In the clinical cohort, patients with persistent Graves' disease had used antithyroid drugs for an average of about 10.3 years. The study was registered as a clinical trial and conducted in China. A total of about 33 samples underwent TCR sequencing, from about 13 patients with persistent Graves' disease and 20 patients with newly diagnosed Graves' disease.

This clonotype was recorded a few times. What antigen it recognizes has not been identified. The input lacks base qualities; no much larger clone sits a single base away. Paper-wide results and their limitations: A larger number of public clonotypes was shared among persistent patients (fewer than 3,000) than among newly diagnosed patients (approximately 930). Compared with newly diagnosed patients, persistent Graves' disease patients had lower TCR Shannon entropy and fewer highly expanded clones, which suggests clonal expansion. The authors noted that the small sample size was a limitation that may lower accuracy. Preferential use of TRBV28, TRBJ1-2 and TRBJ2-5 was observed in persistent disease, whereas TRBV20-1 and TRBJ2-1 were favored in newly diagnosed disease. Because the primary lesion, thyroid tissue, could not be accessed, the study looked at peripheral blood alone. Sequencing and analysis were limited to the TCR beta chain.

Read against the paper, the sample's time point label means: persistent/refractory GD, antithyroid drugs over 5 years with positive TRAb. RNA was extracted from PBMCs in TRIzol for both TCR sequencing and RNA sequencing. Graves' disease was diagnosed according to American Thyroid Association guidelines. Recruitment of patients was carried out at an endocrinology department in Xi'an, China. Each patient gave roughly 10 milliliters of peripheral blood, collected in an EDTA anticoagulant tube. Ficoll Paque Plus density gradient separation was used to isolate PBMCs, and no further T cell sorting was done. An Agilent 2100 Bioanalyzer and agarose gel were used to assess RNA quality, and a NanoDrop 2000 was used to measure RNA concentration. From a lookup of the germline V gene (reference sequence), CDR1 and CDR2 are SEHNR and FQNEAQ. The junction carries 14 bases between V and J, which are trimmed by 5 bases and 7 bases respectively. Including the terminal cysteine and phenylalanine, the CDR3 comprises 13 residues. The entry retains the CDR3 DNA only, 39 bases that are in frame from base 1.

The method was multiplex PCR. Sequencing used an Illumina HiSeq 4000. iRepertoire HTBI primers and Arm-PCR amplification of CDR3 regions were used to construct TCR beta libraries. Before sequencing, the PCR products underwent gel purification. Under the source paper's analysis protocol: A total of roughly 67 TRBV and under 15 TRBJ segments were identified across samples and were used for gene usage analysis of CDR3 amino acid clonotypes. Filtered high-quality paired reads were merged into contigs using COPE and FqMerger. BLAST was used to align contigs to IMGT TRBV, TRBD and TRBJ reference genes, and CDR3 was defined according to IMGT. Highly expanded clones were defined as clonotypes with a frequency above 0.1%. Shannon entropy was used to measure repertoire diversity, and the Gini coefficient was used to measure V-J evenness. A clonotype found in more than one individual was treated as public. Starting from the raw public reads, TCRdb applied fastp trimming at Q25, assembled clones with MiXCR and retained in-frame beta chains. Rows matching on CDR3 protein sequence are summarized as one entry with the most common DNA and genes. TCRdb, not the original authors, processed these V and J calls. The sample yields 300,000 to 500,000 distinct CDR3 sequences; around 20% were counted once. The top ten clonotypes cover around 20% of the sample.

The receptor was derived from a female donor with Graves disease. This chain is built from TRBV7-9 and TRBJ1-1; a tentative D call is TRBD1 (5 bases match). The sequenced sample was peripheral blood mononuclear cells (PBMCs), obtained when the disease was refractory, from a patient treated with antithyroid drugs. Here the CDR3 is given as CASSDGGAYEAFF. The DNA sequence is TGTGCCAGCAGCGACGGGGGAGCGTATGAAGCTTTCTTT.